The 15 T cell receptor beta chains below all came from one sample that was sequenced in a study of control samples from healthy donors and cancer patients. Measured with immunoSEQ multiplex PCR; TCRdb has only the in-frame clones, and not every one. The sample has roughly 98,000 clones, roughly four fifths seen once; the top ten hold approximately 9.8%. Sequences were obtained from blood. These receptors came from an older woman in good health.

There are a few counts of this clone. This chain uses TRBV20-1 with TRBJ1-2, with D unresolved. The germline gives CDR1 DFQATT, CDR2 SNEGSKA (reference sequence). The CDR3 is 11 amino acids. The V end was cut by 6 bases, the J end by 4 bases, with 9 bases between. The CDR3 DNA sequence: TGCAGTGCGACCCCCAGCTATGGCTACACCTTC. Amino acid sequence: CSATPSYGYTF.

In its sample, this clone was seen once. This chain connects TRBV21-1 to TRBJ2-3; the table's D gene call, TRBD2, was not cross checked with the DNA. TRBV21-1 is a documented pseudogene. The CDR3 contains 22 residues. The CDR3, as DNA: TGTGCCAGCAGCACCGAGGCAAACGAAAGCGGGAGGTTGATGACTAGCACAGATACGCAGTATTTT. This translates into CASSTEANESGRLMTSTDTQYF.

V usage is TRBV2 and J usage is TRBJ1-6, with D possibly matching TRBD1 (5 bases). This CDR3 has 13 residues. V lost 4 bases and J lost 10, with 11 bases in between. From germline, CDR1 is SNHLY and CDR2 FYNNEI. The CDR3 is CASSGQGGSPLHF. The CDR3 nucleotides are TGTGCCAGCAGTGGTCAGGGTGGGTCACCCCTCCACTTT.

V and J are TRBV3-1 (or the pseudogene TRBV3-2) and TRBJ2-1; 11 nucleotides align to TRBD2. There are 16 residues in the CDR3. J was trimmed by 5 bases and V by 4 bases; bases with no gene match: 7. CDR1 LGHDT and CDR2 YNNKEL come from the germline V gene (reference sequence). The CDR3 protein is CASSPPGTSGHNEQFF. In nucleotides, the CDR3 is TGTGCCAGCAGCCCCCCCGGGACTAGCGGACACAATGAGCAGTTCTTC.

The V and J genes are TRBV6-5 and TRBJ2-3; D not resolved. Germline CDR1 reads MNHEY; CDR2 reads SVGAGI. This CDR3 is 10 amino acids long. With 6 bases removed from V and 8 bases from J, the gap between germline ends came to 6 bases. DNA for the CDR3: TGTGCCAGCAGCTTTAGTACGCAGTATTTT. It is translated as CASSFSTQYF.

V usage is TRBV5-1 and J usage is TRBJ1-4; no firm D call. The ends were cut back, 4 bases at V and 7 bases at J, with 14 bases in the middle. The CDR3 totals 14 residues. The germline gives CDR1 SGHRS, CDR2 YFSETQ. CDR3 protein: CASSAIGGFEKLFF. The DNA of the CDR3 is TGCGCCAGCAGCGCGATAGGCGGTTTTGAAAAACTGTTTTTT.

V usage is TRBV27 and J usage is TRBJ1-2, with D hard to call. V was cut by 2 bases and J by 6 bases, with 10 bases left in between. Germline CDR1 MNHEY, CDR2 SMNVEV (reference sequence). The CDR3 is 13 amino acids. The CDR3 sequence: CASSLRGIHGYTF. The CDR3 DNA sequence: TGTGCCAGCAGTTTAAGAGGGATTCATGGCTACACCTTC.

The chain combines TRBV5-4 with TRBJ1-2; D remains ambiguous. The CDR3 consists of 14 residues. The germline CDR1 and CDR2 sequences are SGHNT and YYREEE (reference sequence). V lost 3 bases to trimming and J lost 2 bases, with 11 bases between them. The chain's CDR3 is CASSSGFTNYGYTF. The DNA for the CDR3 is TGTGCCAGCAGCTCCGGGTTTACGAACTATGGCTACACCTTC.

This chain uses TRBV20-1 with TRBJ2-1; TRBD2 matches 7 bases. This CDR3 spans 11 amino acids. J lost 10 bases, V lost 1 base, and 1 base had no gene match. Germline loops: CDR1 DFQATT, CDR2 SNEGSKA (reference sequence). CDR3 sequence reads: CSARGREEQFF. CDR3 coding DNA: TGCAGTGCTAGAGGGCGGGAGGAGCAGTTCTTC.

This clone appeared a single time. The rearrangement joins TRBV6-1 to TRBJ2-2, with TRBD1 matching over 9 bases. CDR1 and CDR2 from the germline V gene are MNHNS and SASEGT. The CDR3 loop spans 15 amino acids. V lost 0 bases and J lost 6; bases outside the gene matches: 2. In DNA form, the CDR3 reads TGTGCCAGCAGTGAAGCAACAGGGGGCCCCGGGGAGCTGTTTTTT. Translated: CASSEATGGPGELFF.

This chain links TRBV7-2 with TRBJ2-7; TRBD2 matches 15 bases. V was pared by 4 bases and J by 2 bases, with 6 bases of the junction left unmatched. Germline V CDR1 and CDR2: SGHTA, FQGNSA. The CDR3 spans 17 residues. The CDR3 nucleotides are TGTGCCAGCAGCTCGAGGACTAGCGGGAGGGGGGCCTACGAGCAGTACTTC. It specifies CASSSRTSGRGAYEQYF.

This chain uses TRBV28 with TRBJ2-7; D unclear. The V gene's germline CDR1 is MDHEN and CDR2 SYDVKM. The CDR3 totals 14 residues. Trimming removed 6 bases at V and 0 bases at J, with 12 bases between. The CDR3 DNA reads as TGTGCCAGCAGCACCACTTACCCCTCCTACGAGCAGTACTTC. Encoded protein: CASSTTYPSYEQYF.

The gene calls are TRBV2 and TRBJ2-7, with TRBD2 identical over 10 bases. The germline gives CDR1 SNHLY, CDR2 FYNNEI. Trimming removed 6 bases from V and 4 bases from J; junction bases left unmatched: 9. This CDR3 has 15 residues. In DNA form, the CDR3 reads TGTGCCAGCAGACCCGGGACTAGCGAGAGGTACGAGCAGTACTTC. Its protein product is CASRPGTSERYEQYF.

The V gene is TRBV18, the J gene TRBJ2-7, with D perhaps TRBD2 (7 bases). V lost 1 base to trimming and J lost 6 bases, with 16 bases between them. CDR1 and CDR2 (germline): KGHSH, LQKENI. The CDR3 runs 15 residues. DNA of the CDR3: TGTGCCAGCTCACCACGGTTCGCAGGGGAGGGCGAGCAGTACTTC. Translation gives CASSPRFAGEGEQYF.

Here the CDR3 DNA reads TGTGCCAGCTCACTCCCATCGACAGGGAACACTGAAGCTTTCTTT. As protein: CASSLPSTGNTEAFF. The chain has TRBV18 and TRBJ1-1; D is perhaps TRBD1 (6 bases). The CDR3 sequence is 15 residues long. The V and J ends lost 4 bases and 1 base respectively, with 13 bases between them. CDR1 KGHSH and CDR2 LQKENI come from the germline V gene.